The clone carrying this T cell receptor (beta chain) was recorded a few times. What it binds is unknown. This entry comes from a study of blood T cells in healthy people across ages. There are 14 residues in the CDR3. Germline V gives CDR1 SGHKS, CDR2 YYEKEE (reference sequence). V lost 6 bases and J 3 bases, leaving 15 bases between the germline ends. Using a J-beta primer mix together with a sample-barcoded 5' primer, a second PCR was run for roughly 6 to 11 cycles. Each cDNA molecule, via a template-switch adaptor with 12 random nucleotides, was tagged. TCRdb passed the 5' RACE reads through MiXCR, listing each CDR3 protein once. The sample shows 1.5 million to 2 million distinct CDR3 sequences, roughly 27% of them seen only once. The individuals who served as donors were healthy Caucasians living in Russia, aged about 6 to 95. Study observations and caveats: Researchers said unsorted PBMCs prevented a conclusive naive versus antigen-experienced comparison. Both naive CD4+ cell counts and diversity were greater in long-lived donors than in aged donors.

The rearrangement joins TRBV5-5 to TRBJ1-2; D perhaps matches TRBD1 (6 bases). The sample consisted of blood. The TCR was taken from a woman in her 30s in good health. DNA of the CDR3: TGTGCCAGCAACCACGACGGGGGCGACTATGGCTACACCTTC. This translates into CASNHDGGDYGYTF.